Detailed here is one T cell receptor (beta chain). The sample comes from a study of shared clonotypes between healthy human individuals. Produced via immunoSEQ multiplex PCR; TCRdb's table is partial and in-frame only. The table lists 2 million to 2.5 million clones, 90% to 97% of them singletons. In the CD4+ fraction, cells were divided into CD45RA+ naive and CD45RA-negative memory subsets. The CDR3 is 15 amino acids. J lost 3 bases, V lost 2 bases, and 4 bases had no gene match. Germline V lookup: CDR1 SGDLS, CDR2 YYNGEE. This receptor was obtained from a man aged 18 to 30 in good health. The chain has TRBV9 and TRBJ2-1, with 8 bases that match TRBD2. The sequenced material came from naive CD4+ T cells sorted from blood. Subset given: CD45RA+ positively selected. The CDR3 is CASSVRLAGYNEQFF. In DNA form, the CDR3 reads TGTGCCAGCAGCGTTCGCCTAGCGGGCTACAATGAGCAGTTCTTC. Variable domain in full (rest from reference TRBV9 and TRBJ2-1): DSGVTQTPKHLITATGQRVTLRCSPRSGDLSVYWYQQSLDQGLQFLIQYYNGEERAKGNILERFSAQQFPDLHSELNLSSLELGDSALYFCASSVRLAGYNEQFFGPGTRLTVL.